Below are 30 T cell receptor beta chains sequenced from a single sample in a study of blood T cells in healthy people across ages. The second PCR ran 7 to 11 cycles with a sample-barcoded 5' primer and J-beta primers. TCRdb ran MiXCR on the 5' RACE reads and lists one entry per CDR3 protein. This sample has some 1,000,000 distinct CDR3 sequences, with around 25% found just once. These same records also appear under a second study, on T cells of mothers and their children.

Sequencing was carried out using blood. These TCRs come from a girl aged 2-10 years in good health.

This clonotype has more than one count but fewer than ten. The CDR3 here is CASSQGYSKGQADTQYF. DNA for the CDR3: TGTGCCAGCAGCCAGGGGTATAGTAAGGGGCAAGCAGATACGCAGTATTTT. The chain links TRBV14 to TRBJ2-3; weak D call: TRBD1 (5 bases). Between the trimmed V and J ends, which lost 3 bases and 4 bases, there was a span of 20 bases. This CDR3 is built from 17 residues. Germline CDR1 SGHDN, CDR2 FVKESK.

The V and J genes are TRBV6-1 and TRBJ2-3, with TRBD1 identical over 7 bases. The V and J ends lost 4 bases and 1 base, in that order; junction bases with no gene match: 11. Germline CDR1 reads MNHNS; CDR2 reads SASEGT. CDR3 length: 17 residues. This chain's CDR3 is CASSVDLSQGGTDTQYF. The CDR3 region has the DNA TGTGCCAGCAGTGTTGACTTGTCCCAGGGGGGCACAGATACGCAGTATTTT.

V and J are TRBV24-1 and TRBJ2-1; maybe TRBD1 (6 bases). V lost 4 bases to trimming and J lost 5 bases, with 14 bases between them. There are 15 residues in the CDR3. CDR1 is KGHDR, CDR2 SFDVKD, per germline. CDR3 in amino acids: CATSDLDSYDNEQFF. The CDR3 nucleotides are TGTGCCACCAGTGACCTGGACAGTTATGACAATGAGCAGTTCTTC.

V usage is TRBV10-3 and J usage is TRBJ2-5, with TRBD2 identical over 7 bases. Germline V lookup: CDR1 ENHRY, CDR2 SYGVKD. V dropped 6 bases and J dropped 1; count of bases not matched to a gene: 8. The length of the CDR3 is 15 residues. CDR3 in amino acids: CAISRGPGGQETQYF. CDR3 bases: TGTGCCATCAGCCGGGGTCCGGGAGGCCAAGAGACCCAGTACTTC.

Comments on this clonotype: A much larger clone sits a single nucleotide away, making a read error possible. The V call is TRBV27, the J call TRBJ2-5; D may correspond to TRBD1 or TRBD2 (5 bases each). Looked up from germline, CDR1 is MNHEY and CDR2 is SMNVEV (reference sequence). The CDR3 loop spans 16 amino acids. The CDR3 loop reads CASSLRLAGADETQCF. CDR3 bases: TGTGCCAGCAGTTTGCGGCTAGCTGGGGCCGATGAGACCCAGTGCTTC.

The sample holds a few counts of this clonotype. The V call is TRBV29-1, the J call TRBJ2-3; D is unresolved. Per germline, CDR1 SQVTM and CDR2 ANQGSEA. This CDR3 has 12 residues. Trimming pared 6 bases from V and 6 bases from J, leaving 13 bases between. The chain's CDR3 is CSVVAPPDTQYF. In DNA, the CDR3 is TGCAGCGTCGTGGCTCCTCCGGATACGCAGTATTTT.

This clonotype was detected only a few times. V is TRBV20-1 and J is TRBJ2-3; 10 bases map to TRBD1. Looked up from germline, CDR1 is DFQATT and CDR2 is SNEGSKA (reference sequence). The CDR3 spans 14 residues. V lost 2 bases and J lost 3; bases outside the gene matches: 2. CDR3 sequence (DNA): TGCAGTGCTAGAAGGGACAGGGGTACAGATACGCAGTATTTT. Its translation: CSARRDRGTDTQYF.

The gene calls are TRBV6-6 and TRBJ2-3; TRBD2 is a possible D gene (5 bases). CDR1 is MNHNY, CDR2 SVGAGI, per germline (reference sequence). This CDR3 spans 13 amino acids. V was pared by 6 bases and J by 2 bases, with 9 bases between. As DNA, the CDR3 is TGTGCCAGCAGGTCCGGGGACACAGATACGCAGTATTTT. This gives the protein CASRSGDTDTQYF.

This chain links TRBV7-9 with TRBJ2-1; D may be TRBD2 (6 bases). Germline CDR1 is SEHNR and CDR2 is FQNEAQ (reference sequence). Trimming took 2 bases from V and 10 from J, leaving 18 bases between them. The CDR3 consists of 15 residues. The CDR3 sequence: CASSLRVGGQLEQFF. CDR3 bases: TGTGCCAGCAGCTTACGGGTGGGAGGCCAGCTAGAGCAGTTCTTC.

This clonotype was detected only a few times. This chain joins TRBV15 and TRBJ1-1, with 7 bases fitting TRBD1. Germline CDR1 LNHNV, CDR2 YYDKDF (reference sequence). The V and J ends lost 8 bases and 1 base, in that order; junction bases with no gene match: 1. The length of the CDR3 is 12 residues. The CDR3 region has the DNA TGTGCCACCGGACAGGCGAACACTGAAGCTTTCTTT. Its protein product is CATGQANTEAFF.

The rearrangement joins TRBV28 to TRBJ2-3; tentative D call: TRBD2 (6 bases). V dropped 6 bases and J dropped 4 bases, with 17 bases sitting between them. Germline V gives CDR1 MDHEN, CDR2 SYDVKM. CDR3 length: 15 amino acids. DNA of the CDR3: TGTGCCAGCAGCCGTGGCGGGGCCCGGCCAGATACGCAGTATTTT. It is translated as CASSRGGARPDTQYF.

This clonotype was seen a handful of times. At one end the junction does not follow the germline gene, possibly because of a read error. The rearrangement links TRBV15 to TRBJ2-4; D is undetermined. The germline V gene has CDR1 LNHNV and CDR2 YYDKDF (reference sequence). The CDR3 has 16 amino acids. The CDR3 DNA follows: TGTGCCATCAGCACCGGTGGAATGGGGGCCAAAAACATTCAGTACTTC. Translated, it gives CAISTGGMGAKNIQYF.

V usage is TRBV7-9 and J usage is TRBJ2-1; D is tentatively TRBD1 or TRBD2 (5 bases each). Germline CDR1 is SEHNR and CDR2 is FQNEAQ (reference sequence). V was cut by 10 bases and J by 5 bases, with 15 bases left in between. The CDR3 is made up of 13 amino acids. This CDR3 reads CATGWGTNNEQFF. DNA of the CDR3: TGTGCCACGGGATGGGGGACCAACAATGAGCAGTTCTTC.

This clonotype came up a few times. The chain is built from TRBV20-1 and TRBJ2-4, with 13 bases identical to TRBD2. The germline gives CDR1 DFQATT, CDR2 SNEGSKA (reference sequence). This CDR3 is 21 amino acids long. After removal of 3 bases from V and 4 bases from J, the junction contained 21 bases not matched to a gene. Here the CDR3 reads CSASAAGTSGVYGLLKNIQYF. The CDR3 nucleotides read TGCAGTGCTAGTGCGGCTGGGACTAGCGGGGTGTACGGCCTGCTAAAAAACATTCAGTACTTC.

The chain couples TRBV12-3 or TRBV12-4 to TRBJ2-7; D may correspond to TRBD1 or TRBD2 (6 bases each). The CDR3 runs 15 residues. V was clipped by 7 bases and J by 2 bases, with 18 bases between them. CDR3 DNA: TGTGCCAGCAAACCCGAGGGGGGACCAACCTACGAGCAGTACTTC. Translated, it gives CASKPEGGPTYEQYF.

This clonotype occurred a few times. The chain carries TRBV6-5 and TRBJ2-5, with TRBD2 matching 15 bases. J was trimmed by 4 bases and V by 2 bases; bases with no gene match: 8. The CDR3 runs 18 residues. Germline lookup yields CDR1 MNHEY and CDR2 SVGAGI. The chain's CDR3 is CASSYGGTSGRISETQYF. CDR3 nucleotide sequence: TGTGCCAGCAGTTACGGTGGGACTAGCGGGAGGATATCAGAGACCCAGTACTTC.

This chain joins TRBV6-2 or TRBV6-3 and TRBJ2-1; no clear D. The V end lost 1 base, the J end lost 7 bases, and 11 bases lay between the germline ends. Germline assignment: CDR1 MNHEY and CDR2 SVGEGT. The CDR3 runs 14 residues. The CDR3 loop is CASSYFPGGNEQFF. CDR3 sequence (DNA): TGTGCCAGCAGTTACTTCCCCGGTGGGAATGAGCAGTTCTTC.

In its sample, this clonotype was seen a few times. The chain is built from TRBV5-1 and TRBJ2-7, with TRBD1 identical over 8 bases. CDR3 size: 14 residues. Per germline, CDR1 SGHRS and CDR2 YFSETQ. After removal of 4 bases from V and 6 bases from J, the junction contained 9 bases not matched to a gene. Here the CDR3 DNA reads TGCGCCAGCAGCGCCGGACAGGGTCAGGTCGAGCAGTACTTC. Translation gives CASSAGQGQVEQYF.

In this sample, this clonotype turned up a few times. This sequence joins TRBV18 and TRBJ2-7; 7 nucleotides match TRBD1. Germline CDR1 reads KGHSH; CDR2 reads LQKENI. The CDR3 runs to 16 residues. V lost 2 bases and J lost 3; bases outside the gene matches: 10. CDR3 sequence reads: CASSPTGRQGDYEQYF. As DNA, the CDR3 is TGTGCCAGCTCACCAACAGGCCGACAGGGAGACTACGAGCAGTACTTC.

This clonotype turned up a few times. The CDR3 DNA follows: TGCAGCGTTCTAGGCAGTTCCTACGAAATTAAAGATACGCAGTATTTT. It codes for CSVLGSSYEIKDTQYF. V gene TRBV29-1 combines with J gene TRBJ2-3; D unclear. The germline gives CDR1 SQVTM, CDR2 ANQGSEA. This CDR3 has 16 residues. Trimming took 5 bases from V and 5 from J, leaving 23 bases between them.

This clonotype has a handful of counts. The chain joins TRBV23-1 to TRBJ2-3; D possibly uses TRBD1 or TRBD2 (5 bases each). TRBV23-1 counts as an open reading frame of uncertain function. V was trimmed by 9 bases and J by 0 bases, leaving 10 bases between them. This CDR3 region has 13 residues. CDR3 amino acids: CARGPGSTDTQYF. CDR3 in DNA: TGCGCCAGGGGACCAGGTAGCACAGATACGCAGTATTTT.

The J gene is TRBJ2-1, the V gene TRBV4-1, with 7 nucleotides matching TRBD1. Germline values: CDR1 MGHRA, CDR2 YSYEKL. The J segment lost 2 bases and the V segment lost 2 bases, leaving 6 bases of the junction unmatched. The CDR3 covers 16 residues. CDR3 protein: CASSQQPGQPYNEQFF. DNA of the CDR3: TGCGCCAGCAGCCAACAACCGGGACAGCCCTACAATGAGCAGTTCTTC.

This clonotype turned up a few times. The chain links TRBV28 to TRBJ1-3, with TRBD1 matching over 7 bases. The ends lost 8 bases at V and 0 bases at J; junction bases unmatched: 10. Germline CDR1 reads MDHEN; CDR2 reads SYDVKM. This CDR3 region has 16 residues. The DNA of the CDR3 is TGTGCCAGCGGTTCGGGACAGTGGATCTCTGGAAACACCATATATTTT. It is translated as CASGSGQWISGNTIYF.

This clonotype was seen a handful of times. The chain combines TRBV6-5 with TRBJ2-7, with 7 nucleotides matching TRBD1. Germline V lookup: CDR1 MNHEY, CDR2 SVGAGI. Trimming at V came to 0 bases and at J to 3 bases, leaving 2 bases not matched to a gene. The CDR3 totals 14 residues. The CDR3 spells CASSYSTGNYEQYF. The CDR3 nucleotides read TGTGCCAGCAGTTACTCGACAGGGAACTACGAGCAGTACTTC.

V gene TRBV27 combines with J gene TRBJ2-7; 9 bases align to TRBD2. J gave up 1 base and V 5 bases, and 15 bases lay outside the gene matches. The CDR3 runs 18 residues. The V gene's germline CDR1 is MNHEY and CDR2 SMNVEV (reference sequence). CDR3 DNA sequence: TGTGCCAGCAGTCCGACTTCAACGACTAGCGGCCTTTCCTACGAGCAGTACTTC. Amino acid sequence: CASSPTSTTSGLSYEQYF.

The CDR3 sequence: CASSEFSQETQYF. In nucleotides, the CDR3 is TGTGCCAGCAGTGAATTTAGTCAAGAGACCCAGTACTTC. The chain combines TRBV25-1 with TRBJ2-5, with D unclear. The CDR3 totals 13 residues. Germline V gene data show CDR1 as MGHDK and CDR2 as SYGVNS. V gave up 1 base and J gave up 2 bases, with 5 bases separating them. The full variable domain, with the rest looked up from reference TRBV25-1 and TRBJ2-5, is EADIYQTPRYLVIGTGKKITLECSQTMGHDKMYWYQQDPGMELHLIHYSYGVNSTEKGDLSSESTVSRIRTEHFPLTLESARPSHTSQYLCASSEFSQETQYFGPGTRLLVL.

The chain is built from TRBV4-2 and TRBJ2-7, with D unclear. V was pared by 0 bases and J by 2 bases, with 8 bases between. The CDR3 is 14 amino acids. The germline V gene has CDR1 LGHNA and CDR2 YNFKEQ. This CDR3 reads CASSQEVGTYEQYF. CDR3 bases: TGTGCCAGCAGCCAAGAAGTGGGGACCTACGAGCAGTACTTC.

This clonotype has just a few counts. The gene calls are TRBV6-6 and TRBJ2-1, with 9 bases identical to TRBD1. The J call may be in error: the DNA end matches TRBJ2-7 better. Germline values: CDR1 MNHNY, CDR2 SVGAGI (reference sequence). This CDR3 has 15 amino acids. The CDR3 spells CASRGGTGMSYEQYF. The CDR3 DNA reads as TGTGCCAGCCGAGGGGGGACAGGGATGTCCTACGAGCAGTACTTC.

V usage is TRBV5-1 and J usage is TRBJ2-1; 7 nucleotides match TRBD1. Trimming cost V 2 bases and J 0 bases; bases outside gene matches: 5. The length of the CDR3 is 16 residues. CDR1 SGHRS and CDR2 YFSETQ come from the germline V gene. CDR3 sequence (DNA): TGCGCCAGCAGCTTCGACAGGGTGAGCTCCTACAATGAGCAGTTCTTC. This sequence encodes CASSFDRVSSYNEQFF.

This clonotype occurred a few times. CDR3 nucleotide sequence: TGTGCCAGCACCTACCCGCCGGGCACAGATACGCAGTATTTT. Its translation is CASTYPPGTDTQYF. This sequence joins TRBV12-3 or TRBV12-4 and TRBJ2-3, with D unresolved. CDR3 length equals 14 residues. Trimming left V 7 bases short and J 1 base short, with 12 bases between.